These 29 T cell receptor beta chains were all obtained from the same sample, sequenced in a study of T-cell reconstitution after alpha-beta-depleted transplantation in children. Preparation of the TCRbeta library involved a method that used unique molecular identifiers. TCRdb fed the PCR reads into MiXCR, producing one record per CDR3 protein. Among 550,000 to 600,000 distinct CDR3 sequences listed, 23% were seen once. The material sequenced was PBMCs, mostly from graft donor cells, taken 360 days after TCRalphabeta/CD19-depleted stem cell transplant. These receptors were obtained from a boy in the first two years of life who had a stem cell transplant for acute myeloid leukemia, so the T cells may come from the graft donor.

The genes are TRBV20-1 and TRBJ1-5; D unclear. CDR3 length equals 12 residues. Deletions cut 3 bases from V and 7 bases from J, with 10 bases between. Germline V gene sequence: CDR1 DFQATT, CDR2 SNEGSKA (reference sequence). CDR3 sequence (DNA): TGCAGTGCTAGGATAGGCGAACAGCCCCAGCATTTT. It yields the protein CSARIGEQPQHF.

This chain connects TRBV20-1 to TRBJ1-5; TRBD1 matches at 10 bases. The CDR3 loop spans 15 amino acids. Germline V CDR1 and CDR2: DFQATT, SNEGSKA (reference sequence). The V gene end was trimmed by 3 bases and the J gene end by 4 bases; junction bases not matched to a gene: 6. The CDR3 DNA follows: TGCAGTGCTAGGGAGACAGGGGGCAGGAATCAGCCCCAGCATTTT. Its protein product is CSARETGGRNQPQHF.

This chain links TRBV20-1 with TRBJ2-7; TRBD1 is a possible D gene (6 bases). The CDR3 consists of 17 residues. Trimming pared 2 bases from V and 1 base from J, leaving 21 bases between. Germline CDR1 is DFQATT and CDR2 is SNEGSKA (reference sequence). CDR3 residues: CSARLTPRQVGSYEQYV. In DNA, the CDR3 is TGCAGTGCTAGACTGACCCCTCGACAGGTAGGGTCCTACGAGCAGTACGTC.

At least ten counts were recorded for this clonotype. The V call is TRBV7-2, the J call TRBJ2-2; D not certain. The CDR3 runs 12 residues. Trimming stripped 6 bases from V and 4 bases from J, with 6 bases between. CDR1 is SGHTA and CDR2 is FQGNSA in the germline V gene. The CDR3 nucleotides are TGTGCCAGCAGAGGACGCACCGGGGAGCTGTTTTTT. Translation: CASRGRTGELFF.

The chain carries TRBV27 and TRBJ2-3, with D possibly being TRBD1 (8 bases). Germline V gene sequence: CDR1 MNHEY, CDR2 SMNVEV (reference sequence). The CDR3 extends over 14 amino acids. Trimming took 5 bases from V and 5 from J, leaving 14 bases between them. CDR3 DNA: TGTGCCAGCAGTGACAGGGGAGGGGGAGATACGCAGTATTTT. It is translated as CASSDRGGGDTQYF.

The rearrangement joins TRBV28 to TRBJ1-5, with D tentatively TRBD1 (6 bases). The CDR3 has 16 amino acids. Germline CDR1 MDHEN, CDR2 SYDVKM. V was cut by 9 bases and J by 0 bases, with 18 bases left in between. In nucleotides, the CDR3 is TGTGCCAGTTTCGACAGGCTCAAAAATAGCAATCAGCCCCAGCATTTT. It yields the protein CASFDRLKNSNQPQHF.

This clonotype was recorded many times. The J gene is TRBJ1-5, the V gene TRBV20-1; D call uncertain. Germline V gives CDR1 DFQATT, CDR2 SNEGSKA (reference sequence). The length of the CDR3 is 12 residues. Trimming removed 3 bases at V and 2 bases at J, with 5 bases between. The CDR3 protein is CSASSGNQPQHF. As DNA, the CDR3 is TGCAGTGCTAGTTCGGGCAATCAGCCCCAGCATTTT.

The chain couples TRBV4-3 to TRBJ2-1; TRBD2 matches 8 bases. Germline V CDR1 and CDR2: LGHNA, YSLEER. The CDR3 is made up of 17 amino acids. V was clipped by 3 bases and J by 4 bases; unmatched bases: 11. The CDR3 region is CASSQNPSGLSYNEQFF. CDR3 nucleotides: TGCGCCAGCAGCCAGAACCCTAGCGGGCTCTCTTACAATGAGCAGTTCTTC.

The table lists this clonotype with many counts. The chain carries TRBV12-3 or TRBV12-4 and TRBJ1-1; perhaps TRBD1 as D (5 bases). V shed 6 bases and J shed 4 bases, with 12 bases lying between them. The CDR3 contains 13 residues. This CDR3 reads CASRQGIGTEAFF. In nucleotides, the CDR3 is TGTGCCAGCAGGCAGGGCATAGGCACTGAAGCTTTCTTT.

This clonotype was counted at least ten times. The CDR3 loop is CATSGQGVRFNEQFF. The CDR3 DNA is TGTGCCACCAGCGGCCAGGGCGTGCGGTTTAATGAGCAGTTCTTC. This chain connects TRBV15 to TRBJ2-1, with D maybe TRBD1 (5 bases). CDR3 size: 15 residues. The germline V gene has CDR1 LNHNV and CDR2 YYDKDF (reference sequence). The V end lost 5 bases, the J end lost 7 bases, and 18 bases lay between the germline ends.

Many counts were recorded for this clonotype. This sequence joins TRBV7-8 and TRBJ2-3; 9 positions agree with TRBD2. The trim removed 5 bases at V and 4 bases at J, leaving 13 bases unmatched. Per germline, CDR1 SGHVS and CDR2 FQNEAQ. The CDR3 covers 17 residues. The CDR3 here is CASSPRGVAGVADTQYF. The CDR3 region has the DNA TGTGCCAGCAGCCCCCGAGGGGTAGCGGGGGTCGCAGATACGCAGTATTTT.

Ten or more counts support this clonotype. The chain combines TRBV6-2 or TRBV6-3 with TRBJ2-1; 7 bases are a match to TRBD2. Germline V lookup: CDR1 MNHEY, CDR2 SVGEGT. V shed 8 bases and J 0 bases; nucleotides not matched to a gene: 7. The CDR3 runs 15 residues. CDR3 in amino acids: CASAAGGSSYNEQFF. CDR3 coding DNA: TGTGCCAGCGCAGCCGGGGGGAGCTCCTACAATGAGCAGTTCTTC.

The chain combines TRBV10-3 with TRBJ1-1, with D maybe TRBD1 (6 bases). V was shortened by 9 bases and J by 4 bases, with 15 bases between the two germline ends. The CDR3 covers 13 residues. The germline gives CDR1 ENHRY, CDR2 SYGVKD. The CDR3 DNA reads TGTGCCATAGAACAGGGAGTGGGCACTGAAGCTTTCTTT. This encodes CAIEQGVGTEAFF.

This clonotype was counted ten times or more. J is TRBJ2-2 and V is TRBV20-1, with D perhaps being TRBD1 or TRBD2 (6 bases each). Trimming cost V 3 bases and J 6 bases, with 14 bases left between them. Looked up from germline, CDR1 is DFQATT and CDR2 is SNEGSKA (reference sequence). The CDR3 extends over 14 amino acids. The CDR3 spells CSARIGGDPGELFF. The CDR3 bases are TGCAGTGCTAGGATCGGGGGCGACCCCGGGGAGCTGTTTTTT.

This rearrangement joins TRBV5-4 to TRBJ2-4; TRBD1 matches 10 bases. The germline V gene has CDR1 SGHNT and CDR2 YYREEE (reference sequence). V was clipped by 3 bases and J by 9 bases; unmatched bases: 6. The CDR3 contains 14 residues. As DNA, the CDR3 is TGTGCCAGCAGCTGGGACAGGGGAAATATCATTCAGTACTTC. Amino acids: CASSWDRGNIIQYF.

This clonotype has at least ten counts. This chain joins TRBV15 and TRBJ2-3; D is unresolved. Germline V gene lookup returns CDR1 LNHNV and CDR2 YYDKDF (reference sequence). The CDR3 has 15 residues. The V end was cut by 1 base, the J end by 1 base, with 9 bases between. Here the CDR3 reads CATSRGAARTDTQYF. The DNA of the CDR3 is TGTGCCACCAGCAGAGGGGCAGCCCGCACAGATACGCAGTATTTT. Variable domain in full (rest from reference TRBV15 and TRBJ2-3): DAMVIQNPRYQVTQFGKPVTLSCSQTLNHNVMYWYQQKSSQAPKLLFHYYDKDFNNEADTPDNFQSRRPNTSFCFLDIRSPGLGDTAMYLCATSRGAARTDTQYFGPGTRLTVL.

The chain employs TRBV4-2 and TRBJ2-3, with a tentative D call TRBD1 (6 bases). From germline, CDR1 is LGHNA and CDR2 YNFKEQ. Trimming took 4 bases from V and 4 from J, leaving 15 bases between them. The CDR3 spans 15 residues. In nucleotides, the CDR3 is TGTGCCAGCAGCCCTCTTACAGGGACGGCAGATACGCAGTATTTT. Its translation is CASSPLTGTADTQYF.

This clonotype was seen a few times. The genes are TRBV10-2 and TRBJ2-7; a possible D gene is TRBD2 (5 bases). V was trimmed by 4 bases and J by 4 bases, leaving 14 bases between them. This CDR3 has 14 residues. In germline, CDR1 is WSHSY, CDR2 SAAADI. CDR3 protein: CASSVTGTVYEQYF. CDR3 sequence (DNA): TGCGCCAGCAGTGTAACGGGAACAGTATACGAGCAGTACTTC.

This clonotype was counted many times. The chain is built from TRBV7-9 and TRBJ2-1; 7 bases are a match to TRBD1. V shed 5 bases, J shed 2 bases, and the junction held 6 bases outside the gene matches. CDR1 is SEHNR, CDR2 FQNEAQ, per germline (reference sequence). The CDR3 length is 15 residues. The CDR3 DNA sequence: TGTGCCAGCAGCCCTCGGGACAGACCCTACAATGAGCAGTTCTTC. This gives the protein CASSPRDRPYNEQFF. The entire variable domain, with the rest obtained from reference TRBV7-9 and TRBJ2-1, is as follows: DTGVSQNPRHKITKRGQNVTFRCDPISEHNRLYWYRQTLGQGPEFLTYFQNEAQLEKSRLLSDRFSAERPKGSFSTLEIQRTEQGDSAMYLCASSPRDRPYNEQFFGPGTRLTVL.

The CDR3 region is CSAWKGVYNEQFF. Written as DNA, the CDR3 is TGCAGTGCTTGGAAGGGCGTTTACAATGAGCAGTTCTTC. This sequence joins TRBV20-1 and TRBJ2-1; no clear D. Per the germline V gene, CDR1 is DFQATT and CDR2 is SNEGSKA (reference sequence). V gave up 5 bases and J gave up 4 bases, with 12 bases separating them. The CDR3 consists of 13 residues.

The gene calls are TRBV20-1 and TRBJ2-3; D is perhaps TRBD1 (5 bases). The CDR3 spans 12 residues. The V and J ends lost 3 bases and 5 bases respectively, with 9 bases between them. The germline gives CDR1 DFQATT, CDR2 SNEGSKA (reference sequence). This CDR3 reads CSASRQGDTQYF. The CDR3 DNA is TGCAGTGCTAGTAGGCAGGGAGATACGCAGTATTTT.

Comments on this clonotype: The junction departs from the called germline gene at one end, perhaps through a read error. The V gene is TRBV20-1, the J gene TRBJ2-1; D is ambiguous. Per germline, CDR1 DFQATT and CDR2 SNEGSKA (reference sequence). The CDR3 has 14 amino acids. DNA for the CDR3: TGCAGTGGCAGTCCTGTCAGCTCCTACAATGAGCAGTTTTTC. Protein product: CSGSPVSSYNEQFF.

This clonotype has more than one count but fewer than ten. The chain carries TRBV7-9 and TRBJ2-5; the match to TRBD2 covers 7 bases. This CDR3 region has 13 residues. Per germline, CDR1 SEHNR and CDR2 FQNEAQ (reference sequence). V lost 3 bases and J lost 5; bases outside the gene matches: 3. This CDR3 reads CASSFGLDETQYF. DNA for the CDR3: TGTGCCAGCAGCTTCGGACTAGATGAGACCCAGTACTTC.

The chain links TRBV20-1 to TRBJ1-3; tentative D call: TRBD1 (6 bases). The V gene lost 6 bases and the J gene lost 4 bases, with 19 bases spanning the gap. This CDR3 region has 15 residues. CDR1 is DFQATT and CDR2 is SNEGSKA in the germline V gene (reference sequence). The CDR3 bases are TGCAGTGCCGGAAGAGGGGGAGTGTGGGGAAACACCATATATTTT. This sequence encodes CSAGRGGVWGNTIYF.

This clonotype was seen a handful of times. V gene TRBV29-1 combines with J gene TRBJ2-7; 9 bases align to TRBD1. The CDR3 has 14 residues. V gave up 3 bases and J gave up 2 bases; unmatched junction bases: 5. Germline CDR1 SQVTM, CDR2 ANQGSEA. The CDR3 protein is CSVESGTGTYEQYF. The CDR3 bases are TGCAGCGTTGAGTCCGGGACAGGGACCTACGAGCAGTACTTC.

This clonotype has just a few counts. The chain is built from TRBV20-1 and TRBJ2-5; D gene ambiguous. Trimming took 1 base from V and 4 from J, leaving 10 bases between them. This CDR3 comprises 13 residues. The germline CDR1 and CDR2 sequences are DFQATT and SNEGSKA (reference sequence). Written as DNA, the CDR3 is TGCAGTGCTAGAGGCTCCCAGGCAGAGACCCAGTACTTC. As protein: CSARGSQAETQYF.

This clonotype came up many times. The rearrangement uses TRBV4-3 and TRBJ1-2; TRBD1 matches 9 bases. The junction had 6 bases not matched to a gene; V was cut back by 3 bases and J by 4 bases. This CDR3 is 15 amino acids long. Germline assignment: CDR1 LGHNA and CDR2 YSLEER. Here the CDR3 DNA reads TGCGCCAGCAGCCAGGAAACAGGGGGCAGCTATGGCTACACCTTC. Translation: CASSQETGGSYGYTF.

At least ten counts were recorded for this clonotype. The CDR3 sequence: CSVIRQSQFF. The CDR3 DNA sequence: TGCAGCGTTATACGACAGTCGCAGTTCTTC. The chain links TRBV29-1 to TRBJ2-1, with a possible D match to TRBD1 (5 bases). V shed 5 bases and J shed 12 bases, with 11 bases lying between them. CDR1 SQVTM and CDR2 ANQGSEA come from the germline V gene. CDR3 size: 10 residues.

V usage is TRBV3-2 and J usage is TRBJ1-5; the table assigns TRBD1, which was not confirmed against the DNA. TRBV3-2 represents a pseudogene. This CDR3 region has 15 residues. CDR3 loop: CASSRPDRVTQPQHF. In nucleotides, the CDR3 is TGTGCCAGCAGCCGTCCAGACAGGGTCACCCAGCCCCAGCATTTT.